This entry lists 17 T cell receptor beta chains sequenced from one sample in a study of cytomegalovirus exposure and HLA in healthy donors. The PCR contained 60 Vbeta and 13 Jbeta primers. Profiling relied on immunoSEQ multiplex PCR, and the TCRdb table lists in-frame clones only, not all of them. The table records about 160,000 clones, around 76% of them present only once. Sample: PBMCs. The receptor set was obtained from a girl aged 10-17 years in good health and CMV-seropositive.

This clone occurred once. The CDR3 sequence: CASSPRGPNTEAFF. The CDR3 DNA reads TGTGCCAGCAGTCCTAGGGGGCCAAACACTGAAGCTTTCTTT. The V gene is TRBV27, the J gene TRBJ1-1; 7 bases match TRBD1. Trimming removed 5 bases from V and 2 bases from J; junction bases left unmatched: 5. Germline assignment: CDR1 MNHEY and CDR2 SMNVEV (reference sequence). The CDR3 runs 14 residues.

The genes are TRBV7-3 and TRBJ2-7; possibly TRBD1 for D (5 bases). CDR3 length equals 13 residues. In germline, CDR1 is SGHTA, CDR2 FQGTGA. Trimming shortened V by 5 bases and J by 5 bases, and 13 bases separated the two germline ends. This CDR3 reads CASSPGLGNEQYF. CDR3 sequence (DNA): TGTGCCAGCAGCCCAGGGTTAGGCAACGAGCAGTACTTC. Using reference TRBV7-3 and TRBJ2-7 for the parts outside the CDR3, the full variable domain is GAGVSQTPSNKVTEKGKYVELRCDPISGHTALYWYRQSLGQGPEFLIYFQGTGAADDSGLPNDRFFAVRPEGSVSTLKIQRTERGDSAVYLCASSPGLGNEQYFGPGTRLTVT.

The V call is TRBV11-2, the J call TRBJ2-5; TRBD2 agrees at 14 bases. Looked up from germline, CDR1 is SGHAT and CDR2 is FQNNGV. Losses at the gene ends were 4 bases for V and 4 bases for J; bases not matched to a gene: 11. The CDR3 has 18 amino acids. CDR3 loop: CASSSPRLAGGPRETQYF. DNA of the CDR3: TGTGCCAGCAGCTCTCCCAGACTAGCGGGGGGGCCTAGAGAGACCCAGTACTTC.

This chain links TRBV7-9 with TRBJ1-1; D is possibly TRBD1 (6 bases). Trimming took 5 bases from V and 6 from J, leaving 13 bases between them. The germline V gene has CDR1 SEHNR and CDR2 FQNEAQ (reference sequence). The CDR3 has 13 amino acids. In DNA, the CDR3 is TGTGCCAGCAGCCCGGGACAAGACCCTGAAGCTTTCTTT. Its protein is CASSPGQDPEAFF.

The chain employs TRBV19 and TRBJ1-1; tentatively, D is TRBD1 (6 bases). V lost 1 base, J lost 6 bases, and 12 bases lay in between. The CDR3 consists of 14 residues. In germline, CDR1 is LNHDA, CDR2 SQIVND (reference sequence). CDR3 sequence: CASSIVPPGAEAFF. CDR3 nucleotide sequence: TGTGCCAGTAGTATAGTCCCCCCAGGGGCTGAAGCTTTCTTT.

The chain employs TRBV27 and TRBJ1-2; D call uncertain. The CDR3 length is 15 residues. V lost 3 bases and J lost 5, with 16 bases in between. Germline loops: CDR1 MNHEY, CDR2 SMNVEV (reference sequence). The CDR3 is CASSFGAGYGYGYTF. CDR3 nucleotide sequence: TGTGCCAGCAGTTTCGGCGCGGGATACGGGTATGGCTACACCTTC.

V usage is TRBV13 and J usage is TRBJ2-3; the D gene is possibly TRBD1 (6 bases). The CDR3 contains 14 residues. V dropped 3 bases and J dropped 4 bases, with 11 bases sitting between them. Germline CDR1 PRHDT, CDR2 FYEKMQ (reference sequence). The CDR3 loop is CASSFTGFADTQYF. CDR3 in DNA: TGTGCCAGCAGCTTTACAGGGTTTGCAGATACGCAGTATTTT.

The chain employs TRBV7-9 and TRBJ2-5; D possibly corresponds to TRBD1 (5 bases). V was shortened by 5 bases and J by 4 bases, with 14 bases between the two germline ends. The germline gives CDR1 SEHNR, CDR2 FQNEAQ (reference sequence). This CDR3 spans 14 amino acids. CDR3 in DNA: TGTGCCAGCAGCCTCACAGGTGCGGCAGAGACCCAGTACTTC. It encodes CASSLTGAAETQYF.

The chain employs TRBV9 and TRBJ1-2; D unresolved. Trimming took off 4 bases at V and 6 bases at J, with 19 bases between the two ends. The CDR3 is made up of 15 amino acids. The germline V gene encodes CDR1 SGDLS and CDR2 YYNGEE. CDR3 nucleotides: TGTGCCAGCAGCTCTCTCCCACATTTGAGGGATGGCTACACCTTC. It yields the protein CASSSLPHLRDGYTF.

Here the CDR3 DNA reads TGTGCCAGCAGTGAAGAACAGTTCTATGGCTACACCTTC. It is translated as CASSEEQFYGYTF. V is TRBV2 and J is TRBJ1-2, with D uncertain. There are 13 residues in the CDR3. Trimming removed 1 base at V and 4 bases at J, with 7 bases between. Germline V gene sequence: CDR1 SNHLY, CDR2 FYNNEI.

The rearrangement joins TRBV27 to TRBJ2-7; 9 nucleotides agree with TRBD1. The germline V gene has CDR1 MNHEY and CDR2 SMNVEV (reference sequence). V dropped 4 bases and J dropped 4; count of bases not matched to a gene: 8. The CDR3 spans 15 residues. The CDR3 nucleotides read TGTGCCAGCAGTTCCCTACAGGGGGCAGAGTACGAGCAGTACTTC. Translating gives CASSSLQGAEYEQYF.

The gene calls are TRBV19 and TRBJ1-2; D is possibly TRBD1 (5 bases). The germline V gene encodes CDR1 LNHDA and CDR2 SQIVND (reference sequence). V dropped 8 bases and J dropped 1 base, with 14 bases sitting between them. This CDR3 comprises 14 residues. CDR3 sequence reads: CASQGMDYNYGYTF. For the CDR3, the DNA is TGTGCCAGTCAGGGAATGGACTATAACTATGGCTACACCTTC. The full variable domain, its missing parts supplied by reference TRBV19 and TRBJ1-2, is DGGITQSPKYLFRKEGQNVTLSCEQNLNHDAMYWYRQDPGQGLRLIYYSQIVNDFQKGDIAEGYSVSREKKESFPLTVTSAQKNPTAFYLCASQGMDYNYGYTFGSGTRLTVV.

This chain links TRBV4-3 with TRBJ2-3; 8 bases match TRBD1. The CDR3 length is 16 residues. Trimming took 0 bases from V and 3 from J; bases not matched to a gene: 5. Per germline, CDR1 LGHNA and CDR2 YSLEER. In DNA form, the CDR3 reads TGCGCCAGCAGCCAAGATACCGGACAGGGTACAGATACGCAGTATTTT. Its translation is CASSQDTGQGTDTQYF.

The V and J genes are TRBV5-1 and TRBJ1-5; the match to TRBD1 covers 9 bases. This CDR3 contains 14 residues. V was clipped by 3 bases and J by 7 bases; unmatched bases: 5. Per germline, CDR1 SGHRS and CDR2 YFSETQ. The CDR3, as DNA: TGCGCCAGCAGCTGGACAGGGGAAGGCCAGCCCCAGCATTTT. Translation: CASSWTGEGQPQHF. Using reference TRBV5-1 and TRBJ1-5 for the parts outside the CDR3, the full variable domain is KAGVTQTPRYLIKTRGQQVTLSCSPISGHRSVSWYQQTPGQGLQFLFEYFSETQRNKGNFPGRFSGRQFSNSRSEMNVSTLELGDSALYLCASSWTGEGQPQHFGDGTRLSIL.

The V gene is TRBV10-3, the J gene TRBJ2-3; 7 positions match TRBD2. The trim removed 2 bases at V and 2 bases at J, leaving 10 bases unmatched. Per the germline V gene, CDR1 is ENHRY and CDR2 is SYGVKD. This CDR3 contains 17 residues. The CDR3 bases are TGTGCCATCAGTGAGCTACCGGGACTACAGGACACAGATACGCAGTATTTT. This encodes CAISELPGLQDTDTQYF.

This chain connects TRBV4-3 to TRBJ2-7; 11 bases are a match to TRBD1. The V gene end was trimmed by 3 bases and the J gene end by 3 bases; junction bases not matched to a gene: 4. CDR1 and CDR2 from the germline V gene are LGHNA and YSLEER. The CDR3 covers 15 residues. As DNA, the CDR3 is TGCGCCAGCAGCCAGAGGACAGGGGGCAACTACGAGCAGTACTTC. The encoded protein is CASSQRTGGNYEQYF.

The V and J genes are TRBV11-2 and TRBJ2-3; 12 bases agree with TRBD2. Losses at the gene ends were 3 bases for V and 4 bases for J; bases not matched to a gene: 8. Germline V gene data show CDR1 as SGHAT and CDR2 as FQNNGV. CDR3 length equals 17 residues. CDR3 region: CASSLVGLAGLADTQYF. The DNA for the CDR3 is TGTGCCAGCAGCTTGGTTGGACTAGCGGGGTTAGCAGATACGCAGTATTTT.